A selection of T cell receptor beta chains follows, all from one sample in a study of cytomegalovirus exposure and HLA in healthy donors. Only in-frame clones appear in the TCRdb table, and some are missing; sequencing was by immunoSEQ multiplex PCR. The sample shows 150,000 to 200,000 clones, about 80% of them seen only once. The sample taken for sequencing was PBMCs. The receptors derive from a woman aged 40-49 years in good health and CMV-seronegative. Both conserved end residues are part of each CDR3. The order of the fields is J gene, clone size, V gene, D gene, CDR3 protein, CDR3 DNA. A D gene is named only where the DNA matches it firmly. For some rows the clone size is stated as once, few or many, or as a class when expanded; others skip it.

>TRBJ1-1|once|TRBV30|.
CAWSPGLPNTEAFF
TGTGCCTGGAGTCCCGGACTCCCGAACACTGAAGCTTTCTTT
>TRBJ2-7|.|TRBV6-1|TRBD1
CASSEGPGQGYEQYF
TGTGCCAGCAGTGAAGGTCCCGGACAGGGGTACGAGCAGTACTTC
>TRBJ2-3|once|TRBV7-8|.
CASSLYGSGDTQYF
TGTGCCAGCAGCTTATACGGGAGCGGAGATACGCAGTATTTT
>TRBJ1-1|.|TRBV30|.
CAWSRQGNTEAFF
TGTGCCTGGAGTCGGCAGGGGAACACTGAAGCTTTCTTT
>TRBJ2-5|once|TRBV28|.
CASSLQGVGQETQYF
TGTGCCAGCAGTTTACAGGGCGTGGGGCAAGAGACCCAGTACTTC
>TRBJ2-3|.|TRBV9|TRBD2
CASSVTGLASDTQYF
TGTGCCAGCAGCGTAACGGGACTAGCGTCAGATACGCAGTATTTT
>TRBJ1-5|.|TRBV27|.
CASSLRQEDQPQHF
TGTGCCAGCAGTTTACGGCAGGAAGATCAGCCCCAGCATTTT
>TRBJ1-6|.|TRBV19|.
CASSILLDSYNSPLHF
TGTGCCAGTAGTATCCTACTGGACAGCTATAATTCACCCCTCCACTTT
>TRBJ2-7|.|TRBV7-2|TRBD2
CASSLVSGREGYEQYF
TGTGCCAGCAGCTTAGTTTCGGGGCGGGAGGGCTACGAGCAGTACTTC
>TRBJ2-1|.|TRBV5-4|TRBD2
CASSLGTSGRGEQFF
TGTGCCAGCAGCTTGGGGACTAGCGGGAGGGGTGAGCAGTTCTTC
>TRBJ1-6|.|TRBV11-2|.
CASGLRNSPLHF
TGTGCCAGCGGACTTCGTAATTCACCCCTCCACTTT
>TRBJ1-4|few|TRBV4-1|TRBD1
CASKGQQHEKLFF
TGCGCCAGCAAGGGACAGCAGCATGAAAAACTGTTTTTT
>TRBJ1-2|.|TRBV5-4|.
CASSRRPNYGYTF
TGTGCCAGCAGCCGGAGACCTAACTATGGCTACACCTTC
>TRBJ2-7|.|TRBV10-3|TRBD2
CAISETGGAHEQYF
TGTGCCATCAGTGAAACGGGAGGGGCCCACGAGCAGTACTTC
>TRBJ1-2|.|TRBV5-8|.
CASGWSEGNGYTF
TGTGCCAGCGGATGGTCCGAGGGAAATGGCTACACCTTC
>TRBJ2-1|few|TRBV10-3|TRBD2
CAISAGLAGNNEQFF
TGTGCCATCAGTGCTGGACTAGCGGGGAACAATGAGCAGTTCTTC
>TRBJ1-5|once|TRBV4-3|.
CASSQDHGFEGQPQHF
TGCGCCAGCAGCCAAGATCACGGTTTCGAGGGCCAGCCCCAGCATTTT